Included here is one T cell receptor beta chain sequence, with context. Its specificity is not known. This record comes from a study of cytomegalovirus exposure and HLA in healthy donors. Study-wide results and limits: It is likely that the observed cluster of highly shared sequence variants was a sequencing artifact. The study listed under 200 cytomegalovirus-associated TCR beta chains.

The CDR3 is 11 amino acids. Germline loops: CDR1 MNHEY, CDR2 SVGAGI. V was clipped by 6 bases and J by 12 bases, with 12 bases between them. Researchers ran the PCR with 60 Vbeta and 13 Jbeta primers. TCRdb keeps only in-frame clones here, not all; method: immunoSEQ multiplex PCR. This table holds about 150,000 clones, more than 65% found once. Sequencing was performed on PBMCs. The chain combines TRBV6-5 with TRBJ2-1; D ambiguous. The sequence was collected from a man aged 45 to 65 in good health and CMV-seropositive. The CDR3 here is CASRFGSGQFF. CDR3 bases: TGTGCCAGCAGGTTTGGGTCAGGGCAGTTCTTC.